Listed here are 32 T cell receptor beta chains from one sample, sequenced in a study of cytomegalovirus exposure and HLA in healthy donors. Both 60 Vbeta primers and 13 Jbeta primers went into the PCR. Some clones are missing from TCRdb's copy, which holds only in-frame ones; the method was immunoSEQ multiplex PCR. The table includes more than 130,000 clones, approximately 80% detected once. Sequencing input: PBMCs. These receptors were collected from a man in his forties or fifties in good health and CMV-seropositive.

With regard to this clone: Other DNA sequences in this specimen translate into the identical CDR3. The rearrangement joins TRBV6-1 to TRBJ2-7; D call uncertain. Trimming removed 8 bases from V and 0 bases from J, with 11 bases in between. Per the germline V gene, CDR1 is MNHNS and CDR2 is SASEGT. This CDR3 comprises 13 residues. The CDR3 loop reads CASGEGVSYEQYF. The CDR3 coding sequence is TGTGCCAGCGGGGAAGGCGTCTCCTACGAGCAGTACTTC.

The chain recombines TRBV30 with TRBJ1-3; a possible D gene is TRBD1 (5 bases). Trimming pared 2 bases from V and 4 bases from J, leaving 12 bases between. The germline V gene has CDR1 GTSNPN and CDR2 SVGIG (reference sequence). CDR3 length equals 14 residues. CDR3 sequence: CAWSRSGRGNTIYF. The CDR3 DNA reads TGTGCCTGGAGTCGGTCAGGGCGAGGAAACACCATATATTTT.

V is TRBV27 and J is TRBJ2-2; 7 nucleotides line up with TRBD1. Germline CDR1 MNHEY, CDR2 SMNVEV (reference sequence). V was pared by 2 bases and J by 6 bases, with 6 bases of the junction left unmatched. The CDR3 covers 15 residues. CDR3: CASSLSGTDPGELFF. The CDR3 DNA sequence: TGTGCCAGCAGTTTAAGTGGGACAGATCCCGGGGAGCTGTTTTTT.

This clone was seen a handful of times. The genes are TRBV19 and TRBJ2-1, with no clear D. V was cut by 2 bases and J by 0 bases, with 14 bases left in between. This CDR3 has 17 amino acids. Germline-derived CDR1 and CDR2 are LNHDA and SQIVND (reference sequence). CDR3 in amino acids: CASSINPPTLSYNEQFF. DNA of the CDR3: TGTGCCAGTAGTATAAACCCACCTACCCTCTCCTACAATGAGCAGTTCTTC.

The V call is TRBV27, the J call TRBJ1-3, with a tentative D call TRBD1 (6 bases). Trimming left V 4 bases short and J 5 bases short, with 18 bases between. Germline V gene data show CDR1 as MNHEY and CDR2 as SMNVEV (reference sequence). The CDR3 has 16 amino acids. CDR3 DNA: TGTGCCAGCAGTTCTATTCAGGGGCACAAAAGAAACACCATATATTTT. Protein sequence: CASSSIQGHKRNTIYF.

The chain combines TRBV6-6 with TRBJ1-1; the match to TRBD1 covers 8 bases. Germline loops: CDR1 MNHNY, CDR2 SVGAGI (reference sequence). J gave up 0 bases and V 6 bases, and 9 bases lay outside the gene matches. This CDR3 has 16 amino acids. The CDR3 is CASRPRTGIMNTEAFF. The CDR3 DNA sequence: TGTGCCAGCAGACCCAGGACAGGGATTATGAACACTGAAGCTTTCTTT.

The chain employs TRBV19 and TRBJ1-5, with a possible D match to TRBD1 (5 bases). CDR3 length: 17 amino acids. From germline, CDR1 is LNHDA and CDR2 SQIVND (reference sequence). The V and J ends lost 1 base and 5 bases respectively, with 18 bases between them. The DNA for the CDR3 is TGTGCCAGTAGTATAGGTGGGGCAGAAGGGCTTTATCAGCCCCAGCATTTT. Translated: CASSIGGAEGLYQPQHF.

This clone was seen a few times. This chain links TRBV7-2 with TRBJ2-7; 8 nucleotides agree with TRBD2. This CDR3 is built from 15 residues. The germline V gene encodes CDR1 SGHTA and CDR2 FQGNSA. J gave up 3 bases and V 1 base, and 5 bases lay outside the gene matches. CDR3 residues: CASSLVNSGVYEQYF. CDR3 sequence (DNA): TGTGCCAGCAGCTTAGTGAATAGCGGGGTCTACGAGCAGTACTTC.

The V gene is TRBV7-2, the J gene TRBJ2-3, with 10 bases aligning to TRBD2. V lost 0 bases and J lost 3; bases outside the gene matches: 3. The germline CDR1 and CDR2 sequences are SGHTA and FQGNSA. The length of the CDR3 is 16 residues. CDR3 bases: TGTGCCAGCAGCTTAGCGGCTAGCGGGAGTACAGATACGCAGTATTTT. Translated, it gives CASSLAASGSTDTQYF.

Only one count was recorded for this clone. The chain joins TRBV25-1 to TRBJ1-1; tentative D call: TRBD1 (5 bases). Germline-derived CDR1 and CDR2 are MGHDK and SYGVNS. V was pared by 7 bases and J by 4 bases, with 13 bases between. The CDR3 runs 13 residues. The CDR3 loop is CASNFGGVTEAFF. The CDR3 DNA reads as TGTGCCAGCAACTTTGGGGGGGTCACTGAAGCTTTCTTT.

CDR3 nucleotide sequence: TGTGCCAGCAGTTCTCGGACAGGGGGGATCGCTGAAGCTTTCTTT. It is translated as CASSSRTGGIAEAFF. The V and J genes are TRBV27 and TRBJ1-1; 10 nucleotides match TRBD1. The CDR3 is made up of 15 amino acids. V lost 4 bases, J lost 6 bases, and 8 bases stayed unmatched. The V gene's germline CDR1 is MNHEY and CDR2 SMNVEV (reference sequence).

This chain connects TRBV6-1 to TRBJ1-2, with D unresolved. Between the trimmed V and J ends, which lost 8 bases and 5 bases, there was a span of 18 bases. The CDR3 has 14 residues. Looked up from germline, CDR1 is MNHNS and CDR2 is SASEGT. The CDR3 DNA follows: TGTGCCAGCTCCGTCCCAGGTTCGCAGTATGGCTACACCTTC. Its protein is CASSVPGSQYGYTF.

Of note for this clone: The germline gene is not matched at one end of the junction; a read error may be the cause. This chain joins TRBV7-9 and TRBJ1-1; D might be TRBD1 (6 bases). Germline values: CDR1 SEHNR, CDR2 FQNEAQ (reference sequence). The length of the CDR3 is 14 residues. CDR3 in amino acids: CSSEGGWVGTEAFF. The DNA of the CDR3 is TGTTCCAGCGAGGGGGGGTGGGTAGGCACTGAAGCTTTCTTT.

The CDR3 sequence: CSVETKDRGKATEAFF. As DNA, the CDR3 is TGCAGCGTTGAGACTAAAGACAGGGGAAAGGCAACTGAAGCTTTCTTT. This rearrangement joins TRBV29-1 to TRBJ1-1; TRBD1 aligns across 8 bases. Trimming at V came to 3 bases and at J to 5 bases, leaving 14 bases not matched to a gene. The germline V gene encodes CDR1 SQVTM and CDR2 ANQGSEA. The CDR3 has 16 amino acids.

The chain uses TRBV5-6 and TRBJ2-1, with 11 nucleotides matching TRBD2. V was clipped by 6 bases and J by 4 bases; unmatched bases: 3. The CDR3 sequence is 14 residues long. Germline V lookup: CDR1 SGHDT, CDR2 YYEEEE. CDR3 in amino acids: CASTRLAGYNEQFF. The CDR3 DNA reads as TGTGCCAGCACCCGACTAGCGGGATACAATGAGCAGTTCTTC.

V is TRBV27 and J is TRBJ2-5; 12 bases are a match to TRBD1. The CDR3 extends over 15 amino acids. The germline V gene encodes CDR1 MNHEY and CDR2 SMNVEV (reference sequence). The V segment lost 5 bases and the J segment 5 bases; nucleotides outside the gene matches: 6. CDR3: CASSPRDRGLETQYF. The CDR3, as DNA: TGTGCCAGCAGTCCCCGGGACAGGGGGCTCGAGACCCAGTACTTC.

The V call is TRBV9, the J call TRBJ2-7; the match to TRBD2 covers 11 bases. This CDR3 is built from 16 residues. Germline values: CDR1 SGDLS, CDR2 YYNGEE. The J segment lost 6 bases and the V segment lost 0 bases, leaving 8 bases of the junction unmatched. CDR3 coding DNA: TGTGCCAGCAGCGTAGGGCTAGCGGGGGGTAAGGGCGAGCAGTACTTC. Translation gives CASSVGLAGGKGEQYF.

The CDR3 reads CASSPSPRGSSPYGYTF. In nucleotides, the CDR3 is TGTGCCAGCTCACCCTCGCCCCGGGGGTCATCCCCCTATGGCTACACCTTC. V usage is TRBV18 and J usage is TRBJ1-2; a weak D match, TRBD1 (5 bases). Deletions cut 3 bases from V and 4 bases from J, with 21 bases between. CDR1 is KGHSH, CDR2 LQKENI, per germline. CDR3 size: 17 residues.

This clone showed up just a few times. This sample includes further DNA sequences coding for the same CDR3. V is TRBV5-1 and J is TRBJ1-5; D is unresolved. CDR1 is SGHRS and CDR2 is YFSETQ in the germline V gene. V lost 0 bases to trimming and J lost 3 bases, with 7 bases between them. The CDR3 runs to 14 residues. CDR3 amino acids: CASSLGQNNQPQHF. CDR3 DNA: TGCGCCAGCAGCTTGGGGCAGAACAATCAGCCCCAGCATTTT.

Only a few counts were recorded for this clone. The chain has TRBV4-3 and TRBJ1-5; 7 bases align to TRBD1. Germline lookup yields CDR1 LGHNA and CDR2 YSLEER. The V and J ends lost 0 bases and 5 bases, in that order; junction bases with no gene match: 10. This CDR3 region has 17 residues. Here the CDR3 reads CASSQDLRQGGYQPQHF. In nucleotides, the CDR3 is TGCGCCAGCAGCCAAGACCTTCGACAGGGCGGTTATCAGCCCCAGCATTTT.

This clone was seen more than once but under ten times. CDR3 coding DNA: TGCGCCAGCAGCCAAGTGGACAGGGTGAACACTGAAGCTTTCTTT. This sequence encodes CASSQVDRVNTEAFF. V gene TRBV4-3 combines with J gene TRBJ1-1, with TRBD1 matching over 8 bases. Germline-derived CDR1 and CDR2 are LGHNA and YSLEER. V was clipped by 1 base and J by 0 bases; unmatched bases: 1. The CDR3 is 15 amino acids.

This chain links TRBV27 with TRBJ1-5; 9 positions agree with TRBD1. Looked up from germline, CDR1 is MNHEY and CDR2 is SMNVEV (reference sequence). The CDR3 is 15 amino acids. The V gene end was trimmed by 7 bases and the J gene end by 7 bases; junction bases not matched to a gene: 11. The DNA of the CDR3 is TGTGCCAGCACTCCGGGACAGGGCTTATACCAGCCCCAGCATTTT. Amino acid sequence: CASTPGQGLYQPQHF.

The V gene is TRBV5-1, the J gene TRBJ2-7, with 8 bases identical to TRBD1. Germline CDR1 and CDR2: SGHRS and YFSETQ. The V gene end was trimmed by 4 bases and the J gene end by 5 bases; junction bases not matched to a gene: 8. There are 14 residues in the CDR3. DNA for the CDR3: TGCGCCAGCAGCCGGACAGGGACGGCCAACGAGCAGTACTTC. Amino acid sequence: CASSRTGTANEQYF.

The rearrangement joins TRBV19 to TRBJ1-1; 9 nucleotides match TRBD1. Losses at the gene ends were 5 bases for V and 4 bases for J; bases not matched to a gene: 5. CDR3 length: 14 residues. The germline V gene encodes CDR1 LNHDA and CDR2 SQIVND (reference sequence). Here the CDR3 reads CASSVQGAGTEAFF. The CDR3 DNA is TGTGCCAGTAGTGTACAGGGGGCGGGCACTGAAGCTTTCTTT.

Written as DNA, the CDR3 is TGCGCCAGCAGCCAAGTCGGCCCGGGACCCAGGGGAGAGACCCAGTACTTC. Translation gives CASSQVGPGPRGETQYF. The V call is TRBV4-3, the J call TRBJ2-5, with D maybe TRBD1 (6 bases). Germline V gene sequence: CDR1 LGHNA, CDR2 YSLEER. Trimming removed 1 base at V and 4 bases at J, with 19 bases between. The CDR3 extends over 17 amino acids.

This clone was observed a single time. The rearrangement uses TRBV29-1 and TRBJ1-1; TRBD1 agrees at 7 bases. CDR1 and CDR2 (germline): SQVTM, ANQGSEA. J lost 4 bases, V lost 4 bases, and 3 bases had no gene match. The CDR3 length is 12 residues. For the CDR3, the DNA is TGCAGCGTTGGAAACAGGGGCACTGAAGCTTTCTTT. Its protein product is CSVGNRGTEAFF. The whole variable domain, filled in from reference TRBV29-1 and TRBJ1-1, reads SAVISQKPSRDICQRGTSLTIQCQVDSQVTMMFWYRQQPGQSLTLIATANQGSEATYESGFVIDKFPISRPNLTFSTLTVSNMSPEDSSIYLCSVGNRGTEAFFGQGTRLTVV.

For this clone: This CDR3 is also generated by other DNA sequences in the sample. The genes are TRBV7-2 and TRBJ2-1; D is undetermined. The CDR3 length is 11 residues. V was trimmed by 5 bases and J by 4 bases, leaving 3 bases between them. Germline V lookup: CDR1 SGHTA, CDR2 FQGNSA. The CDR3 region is CASSPYNEQFF. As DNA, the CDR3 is TGTGCCAGCAGCCCATACAATGAGCAGTTCTTC.

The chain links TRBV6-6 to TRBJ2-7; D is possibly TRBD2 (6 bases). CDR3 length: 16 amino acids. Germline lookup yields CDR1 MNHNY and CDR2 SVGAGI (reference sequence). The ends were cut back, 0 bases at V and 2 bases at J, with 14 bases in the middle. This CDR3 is CASSYSAGSLTYEQYF. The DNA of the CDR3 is TGTGCCAGCAGTTACTCGGCCGGGAGTCTCACCTACGAGCAGTACTTC.

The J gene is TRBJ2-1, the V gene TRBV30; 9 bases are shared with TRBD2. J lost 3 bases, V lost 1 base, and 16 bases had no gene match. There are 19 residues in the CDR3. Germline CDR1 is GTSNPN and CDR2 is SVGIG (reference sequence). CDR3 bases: TGTGCCTGGAGTGCTCCGGGACTAGCAAGCGGTTACCGCTACAATGAGCAGTTCTTC. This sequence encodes CAWSAPGLASGYRYNEQFF. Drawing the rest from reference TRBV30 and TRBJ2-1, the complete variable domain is SQTIHQWPATLVQPVGSPLSLECTVEGTSNPNLYWYRQAAGRGLQLLFYSVGIGQISSEVPQNLSASRPQDRQFILSSKKLLLSDSGFYLCAWSAPGLASGYRYNEQFFGPGTRLTVL.

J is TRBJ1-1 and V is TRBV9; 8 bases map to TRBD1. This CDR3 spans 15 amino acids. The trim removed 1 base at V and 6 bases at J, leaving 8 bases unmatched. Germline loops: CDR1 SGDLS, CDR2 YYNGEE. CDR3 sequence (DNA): TGTGCCAGCAGCGTAAATGCAGGGGGCAACGCTGAAGCTTTCTTT. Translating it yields CASSVNAGGNAEAFF. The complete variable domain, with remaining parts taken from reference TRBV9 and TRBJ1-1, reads DSGVTQTPKHLITATGQRVTLRCSPRSGDLSVYWYQQSLDQGLQFLIQYYNGEERAKGNILERFSAQQFPDLHSELNLSSLELGDSALYFCASSVNAGGNAEAFFGQGTRLTVV.

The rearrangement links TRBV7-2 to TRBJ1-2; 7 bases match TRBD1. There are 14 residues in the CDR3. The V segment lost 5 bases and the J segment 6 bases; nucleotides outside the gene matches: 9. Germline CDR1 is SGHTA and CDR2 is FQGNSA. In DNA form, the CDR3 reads TGTGCCAGCAGCGCCCGACAGGGAGTTGATGGCTACACCTTC. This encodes CASSARQGVDGYTF.

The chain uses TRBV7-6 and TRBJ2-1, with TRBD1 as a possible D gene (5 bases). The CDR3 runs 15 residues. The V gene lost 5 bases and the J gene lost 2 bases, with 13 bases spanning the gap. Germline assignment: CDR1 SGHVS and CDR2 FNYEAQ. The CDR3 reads CASSTQEGPYNEQFF. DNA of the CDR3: TGTGCCAGCAGCACACAGGAAGGGCCCTACAATGAGCAGTTCTTC.